The 15 T cell receptor beta chains given below trace back to one sample, sequenced in a study of cytomegalovirus exposure and HLA in healthy donors (dated by TCRdb to the late 2010s). The library was built by means of the immunoSEQ multiplex PCR assay. For the multiplex PCR, a mixture combining 60 forward primers for TCR Vbeta segments and 13 reverse primers for TCR Jbeta segments was used. TCRdb carries this immuneACCESS record with in-frame sequences only. Its versions omit some clonotypes, under half of them owing to an unresolved V gene in the studies checked, with the rest unexplained. For this sample there are about 120,000 clones; less than 80% appear just once. Of the sample, over 2.5% falls within the top ten clones. The sample consisted of PBMCs. Source of these receptors: a woman in her 50s in good health and CMV-seronegative.

The gene calls are TRBV5-4 and TRBJ2-3; TRBD1 is a possible D gene (6 bases). The CDR3 length is 15 residues. Trimming cost V 4 bases and J 3 bases, with 15 bases left between them. Germline-derived CDR1 and CDR2 are SGHNT and YYREEE (reference sequence). The CDR3: CASSQIDRRTDTQYF. The DNA for the CDR3 is TGTGCCAGCAGCCAAATCGACAGGAGAACAGATACGCAGTATTTT.

The rearrangement joins TRBV5-6 to TRBJ1-4, with TRBD1 matching over 7 bases. This CDR3 comprises 16 residues. Trimming took 4 bases from V and 8 from J; bases not matched to a gene: 14. Germline loops: CDR1 SGHDT, CDR2 YYEEEE. The CDR3 reads CASSPRMTGSREKLFF. CDR3 DNA sequence: TGTGCCAGCAGCCCAAGAATGACAGGGTCGCGAGAAAAACTGTTTTTT.

The V and J genes are TRBV2 and TRBJ1-5; tentatively, D is TRBD1 (5 bases). Germline V gene data show CDR1 as SNHLY and CDR2 as FYNNEI. This CDR3 has 13 amino acids. The V gene lost 3 bases and the J gene lost 11 bases, with 14 bases spanning the gap. The CDR3 loop reads CASSEGPTWAQHF. CDR3 bases: TGTGCCAGCAGTGAGGGGCCTACTTGGGCCCAGCATTTT.

This clone was observed a few times. The chain joins TRBV7-2 to TRBJ2-7; 8 positions agree with TRBD2. This CDR3 is 15 amino acids long. CDR1 and CDR2 (germline): SGHTA, FQGNSA. V was pared by 3 bases and J by 7 bases, with 11 bases of the junction left unmatched. The CDR3 DNA follows: TGTGCCAGCAGCTTTAGCGGGAATGGACTGGGAGAGCAGTACTTC. Translation gives CASSFSGNGLGEQYF.

CDR3 sequence reads: CASSLGTFKQPQHF. CDR3 coding DNA: TGTGCCAGCAGTTTAGGGACTTTTAAACAGCCCCAGCATTTT. This chain joins TRBV28 and TRBJ1-5; tentative D call: TRBD1 (5 bases). Germline CDR1 MDHEN, CDR2 SYDVKM. V was clipped by 2 bases and J by 7 bases, with 12 bases between them. The CDR3 is 14 residues long.

In its sample, this clone was seen once. The chain combines TRBV30 with TRBJ2-3; the match to TRBD2 covers 12 bases. With V trimmed by 7 bases and J by 0 bases, 5 bases remained unmatched. CDR1 and CDR2 from the germline V gene are GTSNPN and SVGIG (reference sequence). There are 15 residues in the CDR3. CDR3 protein: CASGLAGRSTDTQYF. For the CDR3, the DNA is TGTGCCTCCGGACTAGCGGGGCGGAGCACAGATACGCAGTATTTT.

This chain uses TRBV5-1 with TRBJ2-7, with TRBD2 matching 9 bases. The CDR3 extends over 15 amino acids. Germline trimming cut 4 bases from V and 5 bases from J; bases unmatched to any gene: 10. CDR1 is SGHRS, CDR2 YFSETQ, per germline. The CDR3 DNA follows: TGCGCCAGCAGCCAAGCGGCTAGCGGGACTAACGAGCAGTACTTC. Protein sequence: CASSQAASGTNEQYF. The whole variable domain, filled in from reference TRBV5-1 and TRBJ2-7, reads KAGVTQTPRYLIKTRGQQVTLSCSPISGHRSVSWYQQTPGQGLQFLFEYFSETQRNKGNFPGRFSGRQFSNSRSEMNVSTLELGDSALYLCASSQAASGTNEQYFGPGTRLTVT.

J is TRBJ2-1 and V is TRBV7-9, with 9 bases fitting TRBD2. Per germline, CDR1 SEHNR and CDR2 FQNEAQ (reference sequence). V dropped 3 bases and J dropped 6; count of bases not matched to a gene: 6. The CDR3 runs to 15 residues. The CDR3 bases are TGTGCCAGCAGCTTGGCGGGAGGGCAGATCAATGAGCAGTTCTTC. This encodes CASSLAGGQINEQFF.

This chain links TRBV19 with TRBJ2-5, with a possible D match to TRBD1 (6 bases). The V end was cut by 8 bases, the J end by 1 base, with 8 bases between. CDR1 is LNHDA, CDR2 SQIVND, per germline (reference sequence). The CDR3 is 12 residues long. The CDR3 sequence: CASEGVQETQYF. CDR3 DNA sequence: TGTGCCAGTGAGGGGGTCCAAGAGACCCAGTACTTC.

Regarding this clone: An end of the junction does not agree with germline; a read error may underlie this. The chain carries TRBV7-9 and TRBJ1-5; TRBD1 is a possible D gene (5 bases). Germline CDR1 and CDR2: SEHNR and FQNEAQ (reference sequence). The CDR3 runs 17 residues. CDR3 loop: CSSSLAGQGRDNQPQHF. The CDR3 coding sequence is TGTTCCAGCAGCTTAGCGGGTCAGGGAAGGGACAATCAGCCCCAGCATTTT.

J is TRBJ2-1 and V is TRBV4-1, with TRBD2 identical over 8 bases. Losses at the gene ends were 3 bases for V and 0 bases for J; bases not matched to a gene: 10. There are 18 residues in the CDR3. Per the germline V gene, CDR1 is MGHRA and CDR2 is YSYEKL. The CDR3 coding sequence is TGCGCCAGCAGCCATCTAGCGGGCAACACTATCTCCTACAATGAGCAGTTCTTC. Its protein product is CASSHLAGNTISYNEQFF.

The chain employs TRBV5-8 and TRBJ2-3, with TRBD2 matching 7 bases. The CDR3 extends over 15 amino acids. CDR1 SGHTS and CDR2 YDEGEE come from the germline V gene. J was trimmed by 5 bases and V by 4 bases; bases with no gene match: 10. The chain's CDR3 is CASSTLGLVRDTQYF. Written as DNA, the CDR3 is TGTGCCAGCAGCACCCTCGGACTAGTTCGAGATACGCAGTATTTT.

The chain links TRBV19 to TRBJ2-7; the match to TRBD2 covers 10 bases. With V trimmed by 6 bases and J by 3 bases, 8 bases remained unmatched. The CDR3 is 15 residues long. Germline assignment: CDR1 LNHDA and CDR2 SQIVND (reference sequence). The CDR3 spells CASREAGGNFYEQYF. Here the CDR3 DNA reads TGTGCCAGTAGAGAAGCGGGAGGGAATTTCTACGAGCAGTACTTC.

This clone has more than one count but fewer than ten. This rearrangement joins TRBV5-4 to TRBJ1-2, with TRBD1 as a possible D gene (5 bases). This CDR3 spans 16 amino acids. The germline V gene has CDR1 SGHNT and CDR2 YYREEE (reference sequence). V dropped 3 bases and J dropped 0 bases, with 15 bases sitting between them. The DNA for the CDR3 is TGTGCCAGCAGCTCTTCTCAGACGACAGCTAACTATGGCTACACCTTC. This translates into CASSSSQTTANYGYTF.

This chain uses TRBV9 with TRBJ1-1; D not resolved. The CDR3 is 13 amino acids. In germline, CDR1 is SGDLS, CDR2 YYNGEE. Trimming shortened V by 2 bases and J by 1 base, and 6 bases separated the two germline ends. CDR3 sequence reads: CASSVTWNTEAFF. CDR3 DNA: TGTGCCAGCAGCGTTACATGGAACACTGAAGCTTTCTTT.